What follows describes a single T cell receptor beta chain. The antigen is not known. The data stem from a study of beta chain features in type 1 diabetes. Trimming took 2 bases from V and 4 from J, leaving 8 bases between them. The CDR3 runs to 14 residues. Germline V gene sequence: CDR1 MNHEY, CDR2 SVGAGI. Study conclusions and caveats: Diminished insertions and augmented deletions at VDJ junctions characterized type 1 diabetes patients.

Reverse transcribing all isolated RNA meant expressed TCRB transcripts were sequenced. Clones were sequenced by immunoSEQ multiplex PCR, and TCRdb holds only the in-frame ones, with some missing. Of some 150,000 clones listed, approximately 12% are singletons. The sample consisted of central memory CD4+ T cells from blood. The source of this sequence is a man aged 18 to 29 in good health. The gene calls are TRBV6-5 and TRBJ2-2; tentatively, D is TRBD1 or TRBD2 (5 bases each). CDR3 DNA sequence: TGTGCCAGCAGTTACACGAGGGGCACCGGGGAGCTGTTTTTT. Amino acid sequence: CASSYTRGTGELFF.